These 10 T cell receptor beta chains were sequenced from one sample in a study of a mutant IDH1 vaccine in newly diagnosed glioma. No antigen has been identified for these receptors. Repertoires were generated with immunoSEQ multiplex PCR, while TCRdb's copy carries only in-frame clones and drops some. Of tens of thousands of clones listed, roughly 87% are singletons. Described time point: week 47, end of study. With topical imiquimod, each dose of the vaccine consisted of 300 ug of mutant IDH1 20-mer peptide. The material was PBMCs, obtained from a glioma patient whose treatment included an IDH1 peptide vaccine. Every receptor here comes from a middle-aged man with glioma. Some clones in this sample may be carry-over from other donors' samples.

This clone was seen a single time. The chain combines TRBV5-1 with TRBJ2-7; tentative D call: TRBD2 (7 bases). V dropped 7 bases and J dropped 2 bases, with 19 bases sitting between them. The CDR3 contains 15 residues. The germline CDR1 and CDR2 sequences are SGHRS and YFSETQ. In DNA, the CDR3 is TGCGCCAGCTCCGGGGGCGGGGGCGGAACCTACGAGCAGTACTTC. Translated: CASSGGGGGTYEQYF.

CDR3 nucleotides: TGTGCCAGCAGCTTAGGACCTTATAGCAATCAGCCCCAGCATTTT. It yields the protein CASSLGPYSNQPQHF. This chain joins TRBV7-9 and TRBJ1-5, with D unclear. The CDR3 runs to 15 residues. V gave up 1 base and J gave up 0 bases, with 7 bases separating them. CDR1 SEHNR and CDR2 FQNEAQ come from the germline V gene (reference sequence).

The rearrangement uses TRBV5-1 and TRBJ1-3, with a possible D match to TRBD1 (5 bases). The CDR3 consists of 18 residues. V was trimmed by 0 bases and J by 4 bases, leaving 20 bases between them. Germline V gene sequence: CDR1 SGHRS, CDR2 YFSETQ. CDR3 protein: CASSLANGAGLEGNTIYF. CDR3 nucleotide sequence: TGCGCCAGCAGCTTGGCCAACGGGGCAGGGTTGGAAGGAAACACCATATATTTT.

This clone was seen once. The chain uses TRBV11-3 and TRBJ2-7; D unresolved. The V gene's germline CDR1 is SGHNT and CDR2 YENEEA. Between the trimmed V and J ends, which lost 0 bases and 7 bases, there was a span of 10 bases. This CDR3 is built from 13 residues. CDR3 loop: CASSLDLLGEQYF. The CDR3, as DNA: TGTGCCAGCAGCTTAGATCTGTTGGGTGAGCAGTACTTC.

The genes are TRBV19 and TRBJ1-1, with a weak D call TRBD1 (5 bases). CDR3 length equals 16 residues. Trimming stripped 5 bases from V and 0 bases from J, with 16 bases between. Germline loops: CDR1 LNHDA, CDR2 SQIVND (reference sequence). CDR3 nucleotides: TGTGCCAGTAGTCAGGCAGGGCCCCCTATGAACACTGAAGCTTTCTTT. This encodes CASSQAGPPMNTEAFF.

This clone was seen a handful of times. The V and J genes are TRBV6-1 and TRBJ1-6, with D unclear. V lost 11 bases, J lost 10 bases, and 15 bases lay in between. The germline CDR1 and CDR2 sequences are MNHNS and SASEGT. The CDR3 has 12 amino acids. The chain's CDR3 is CAARSTSSPLHF. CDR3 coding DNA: TGTGCCGCCCGTTCAACAAGCTCACCCCTCCACTTT.

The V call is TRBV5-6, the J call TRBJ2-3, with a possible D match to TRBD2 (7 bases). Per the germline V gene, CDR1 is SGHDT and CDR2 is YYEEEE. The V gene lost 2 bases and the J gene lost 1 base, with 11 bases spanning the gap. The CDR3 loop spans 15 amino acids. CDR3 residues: CASSLTGGGTDTQYF. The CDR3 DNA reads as TGTGCCAGCAGCTTAACGGGGGGCGGCACAGATACGCAGTATTTT.

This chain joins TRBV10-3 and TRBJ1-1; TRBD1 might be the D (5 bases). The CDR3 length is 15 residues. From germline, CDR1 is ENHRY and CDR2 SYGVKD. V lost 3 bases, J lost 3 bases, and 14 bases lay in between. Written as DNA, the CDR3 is TGTGCCATCAGTGAAGGGGCGTCGATGGACACTGAAGCTTTCTTT. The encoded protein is CAISEGASMDTEAFF.

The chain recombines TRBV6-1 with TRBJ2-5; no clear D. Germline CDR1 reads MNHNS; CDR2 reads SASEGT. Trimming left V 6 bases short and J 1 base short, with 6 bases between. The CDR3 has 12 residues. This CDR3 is CASRLLQETQYF. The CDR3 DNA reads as TGTGCCAGCAGACTCCTCCAAGAGACCCAGTACTTC.

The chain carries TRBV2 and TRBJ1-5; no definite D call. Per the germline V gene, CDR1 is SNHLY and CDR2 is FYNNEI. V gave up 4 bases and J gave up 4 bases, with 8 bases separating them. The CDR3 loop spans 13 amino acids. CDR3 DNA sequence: TGTGCCAGCAGTGCCAGGCAGAATCAGCCCCAGCATTTT. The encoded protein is CASSARQNQPQHF.